This T cell receptor (beta chain) derives from a study of CD8 T cells in Susac syndrome. Trimming removed 1 base from V and 4 bases from J, with 7 bases in between. This CDR3 region has 13 residues. In germline, CDR1 is MGHRA, CDR2 YSYEKL. Stable or active relapsing-remitting multiple sclerosis, untreated and meeting revised McDonald criteria, defined the controls. TEMRA cells were enriched by FACS, and CD4+ and CD8+ T cells were negatively isolated. Random hexamers primed reverse transcription of 0.5 to 1 ug RNA. It was immunoSEQ multiplex PCR that amplified TCR beta CDR3 across 54 Vbeta and 13 Jbeta. TCRdb re-analysed the immunoSEQ multiplex PCR reads in MiXCR, keeping a single row per CDR3 protein. The table lists 400,000 to 550,000 distinct CDR3 sequences, 85% to 90% of them singletons, with roughly 0.11% in the top ten.

This clonotype was sampled from a human donor with multiple sclerosis. The gene calls are TRBV4-1 and TRBJ1-1; D remains unclear. Material: CD8+ T cells from PBMCs. CDR3 sequence (DNA): TGCGCCAGCAGCCAAGTACCTGTCACTGAAGCTTTCTTT. It is translated as CASSQVPVTEAFF.